A selection of T cell receptor beta chains follows, all from one sample in a study of cytomegalovirus exposure and HLA in healthy donors. The protocol was immunoSEQ multiplex PCR, while the TCRdb copy is restricted to in-frame clones and leaves out a portion. The sample has under 200,000 clones; roughly 80% are singletons. Sequencing was performed on PBMCs. These receptors all stem from a woman between 18 and 30 years old in good health and CMV-seronegative. The CDR3 runs from the conserved cysteine through the conserved F or W. D genes are given only for firm matches. Where a row states a size, it is once, few, many or the class of an expanded clone; other rows omit it.

abundance	v_gene	j_gene	d_gene	CDR3aa	CDR3nt
.	TRBV6-1	TRBJ2-7	TRBD1	CASSVGTGGVYEQYF	TGTGCCAGCAGTGTCGGGACAGGGGGGGTCTACGAGCAGTACTTC
.	TRBV28	TRBJ2-3	TRBD2	CASTMESTSSGRGTDTQYF	TGTGCCAGCACCATGGAGAGCACTAGTAGCGGGAGGGGCACAGATACGCAGTATTTT
.	TRBV27	TRBJ2-3	TRBD2	CASKNLAGGFADTQYF	TGTGCCAGTAAAAATCTAGCGGGAGGGTTTGCAGATACGCAGTATTTT
.	TRBV7-9	TRBJ1-1	.	CASSLVHANTEAFF	TGTGCCAGCAGCTTAGTACATGCGAACACTGAAGCTTTCTTT
.	TRBV5-1	TRBJ2-4	TRBD2	CASSLSTTSGRENIQYF	TGCGCCAGCAGCTTGTCAACAACTAGCGGGAGAGAAAACATTCAGTACTTC
.	TRBV11-3	TRBJ2-7	.	CASSVRQSHEQYF	TGTGCCAGCAGCGTGCGACAGTCCCACGAGCAGTACTTC
.	TRBV5-1	TRBJ1-4	.	CASSLEGRDEKLFF	TGCGCCAGCAGCTTGGAGGGGCGTGATGAAAAACTGTTTTTT
once	TRBV28	TRBJ2-7	TRBD1	CASSSGGTGIYEQYF	TGTGCCAGCAGTTCAGGCGGGACAGGGATATACGAGCAGTACTTC
.	TRBV27	TRBJ2-7	TRBD2	CASSRDRDYLYEQYF	TGTGCCAGCAGTCGCGACCGGGACTACCTCTACGAGCAGTACTTC
.	TRBV27	TRBJ1-1	TRBD1	CASSWDSRGTEAFF	TGTGCCAGCAGTTGGGACAGTCGCGGGACTGAAGCTTTCTTT
.	TRBV27	TRBJ2-5	.	CASSLGVTGQETQYF	TGTGCCAGCAGTTTGGGGGTGACAGGTCAAGAGACCCAGTACTTC
.	TRBV29-1	TRBJ2-3	.	CSVEESQGWPDTQYF	TGCAGCGTTGAAGAGTCCCAGGGGTGGCCAGATACGCAGTATTTT
.	TRBV7-9	TRBJ2-7	TRBD2	CASTRGEGREQYF	TGTGCCAGCACGCGCGGGGAGGGTAGGGAGCAGTACTTC
few	TRBV5-6	TRBJ2-5	TRBD2	CASSVGLAGAGWGTQYF	TGTGCCAGCAGCGTGGGACTAGCGGGAGCTGGGTGGGGGACCCAGTACTTC
.	TRBV5-4	TRBJ2-7	TRBD2	CASSDLGRAYEQYF	TGTGCCAGCAGCGACCTGGGGAGGGCCTACGAGCAGTACTTC
.	TRBV28	TRBJ1-5	.	CASSSDGGPQHF	TGTGCCAGCAGTTCCGACGGAGGCCCCCAGCATTTT
.	TRBV27	TRBJ2-1	TRBD2	CASSLIGGRAGFNGQFF	TGTGCCAGCAGTTTAATCGGCGGGAGGGCCGGGTTCAATGGGCAGTTCTTC
.	TRBV28	TRBJ1-2	.	CASSPRVGVNYGYTF	TGTGCCAGCAGTCCCCGTGTAGGGGTTAACTATGGCTACACCTTC
.	TRBV4-2	TRBJ1-4	.	CASSQDKGAEKLFF	TGTGCCAGCAGCCAAGACAAGGGAGCCGAAAAACTGTTTTTT
.	TRBV4-3	TRBJ1-1	TRBD1	CASSQIQGVDTEAFF	TGCGCCAGCAGCCAGATACAGGGGGTGGACACTGAAGCTTTCTTT
.	TRBV7-9	TRBJ2-2	.	CASSFSGNTGELFF	TGTGCCAGCAGCTTTAGTGGGAACACCGGGGAGCTGTTTTTT
.	TRBV5-1	TRBJ2-5	.	CASSLVGSKETQYF	TGCGCCAGCAGCTTGGTTGGCAGTAAAGAGACCCAGTACTTC
.	TRBV19	TRBJ1-2	.	CASSIKGDGYTF	TGTGCCAGTAGTATAAAAGGAGATGGCTACACCTTC
few	TRBV6-6	TRBJ2-3	.	CASNEGADTQYF	TGTGCCAGCAACGAAGGGGCAGATACGCAGTATTTT
.	TRBV7-6	TRBJ1-2	.	CASPIYYGYTF	TGTGCCAGCCCAATCTATTATGGCTACACCTTC
few	TRBV6-5	TRBJ1-5	.	CASTSSDGGNQPQHF	TGTGCCAGCACCAGCAGTGACGGGGGCAATCAGCCCCAGCATTTT
.	TRBV7-2	TRBJ2-5	.	CASTPRSVGGTQYF	TGTGCCAGCACCCCCAGGTCGGTAGGAGGGACCCAGTACTTC
.	TRBV4-1	TRBJ2-5	TRBD2	CASSLDLAGLQETQYF	TGCGCCAGCAGCCTGGATCTAGCGGGACTCCAAGAGACCCAGTACTTC
few	TRBV2	TRBJ1-4	.	CASSEGRASPGANEKLFF	TGTGCCAGCAGTGAAGGCCGGGCCTCACCAGGGGCTAATGAAAAACTGTTTTTT
.	TRBV2	TRBJ2-1	TRBD2	CASTSGLNNEQFF	TGTGCCAGTACTAGCGGGCTCAACAATGAGCAGTTCTTC
.	TRBV29-1	TRBJ2-5	.	CSVESGQETQYF	TGCAGCGTGGAATCGGGGCAAGAGACCCAGTACTTC
.	TRBV6-5	TRBJ2-1	.	CASSITGMGDEQFF	TGTGCCAGCAGTATAACAGGGATGGGCGATGAGCAGTTCTTC
.	TRBV10-3	TRBJ2-3	TRBD2	CAISESAGVDTQYF	TGTGCCATCAGTGAGTCTGCGGGGGTGGATACGCAGTATTTT
.	TRBV15	TRBJ2-1	TRBD2	CATSSGGESSYNEQFF	TGTGCCACCAGCAGCGGGGGGGAAAGCTCCTACAATGAGCAGTTCTTC
.	TRBV5-1	TRBJ2-1	TRBD2	CASSLTAGGYNEQFF	TGCGCCAGCAGCTTAACAGCGGGAGGGTACAATGAGCAGTTCTTC
.	TRBV9	TRBJ1-5	.	CASNSGGNQPQHF	TGTGCCAGCAATTCTGGAGGCAATCAGCCCCAGCATTTT
.	TRBV5-6	TRBJ2-1	TRBD2	CASSFGLAESEDEQFF	TGTGCCAGCAGCTTTGGGCTAGCGGAATCGGAGGATGAGCAGTTCTTC
.	TRBV9	TRBJ2-7	.	CASSVESLGEQYF	TGTGCCAGCAGCGTAGAAAGCCTTGGCGAGCAGTACTTC
.	TRBV20-1	TRBJ1-1	TRBD1	CSAETGGWAFF	TGCAGTGCTGAGACAGGGGGCTGGGCTTTCTTT
.	TRBV4-3	TRBJ2-3	.	CASSQERGNTQYF	TGCGCCAGCAGCCAAGAAAGGGGAAATACGCAGTATTTT
.	TRBV29-1	TRBJ2-7	TRBD1	CSAETPGQGYEQYF	TGCAGCGCCGAGACGCCGGGACAGGGGTACGAGCAGTACTTC
.	TRBV9	TRBJ1-1	.	CASSVAANTEAFF	TGTGCCAGCAGCGTGGCTGCGAACACTGAAGCTTTCTTT
.	TRBV7-8	TRBJ2-4	TRBD2	CASSPARLADQAKNIQYF	TGTGCCAGCAGCCCGGCCCGACTAGCGGATCAAGCCAAAAACATTCAGTACTTC
few	TRBV7-6	TRBJ1-1	.	CASSPPEEGTEAFF	TGTGCCAGCAGCCCCCCTGAGGAGGGTACTGAAGCTTTCTTT
few	TRBV5-8	TRBJ1-4	TRBD1	CASSLGTGGVSTNEKLFF	TGTGCCAGCAGCTTGGGAACAGGGGGCGTATCGACTAATGAAAAACTGTTTTTT